This TCR beta chain was recovered during a study of shared clonotypes between healthy human individuals. Findings of the study overall: A handful of donors held about 5% of naive CD4 clonotypes in common.

Repertoires were generated with immunoSEQ multiplex PCR, while TCRdb's copy carries only in-frame clones and drops some. The repertoire holds roughly 2.5 million clones, with around 90% as singletons. Germline-derived CDR1 and CDR2 are SGHTA and FQGNSA. Losses at the gene ends were 1 base for V and 6 bases for J; bases not matched to a gene: 8. The CDR3 consists of 15 residues. In the case of this clone: Its matching antigen is unknown.

The chain employs TRBV7-2 and TRBJ1-1; 7 bases map to TRBD1. This sequence originates from a man between 18 and 35 years old in good health. Sample: naive CD4+ T cells sorted from blood. Specified subset: CD45RA+ positively selected. The CDR3 nucleotides read TGTGCCAGCAGCTTAGATCCAGGGGGTTGGGCTGAAGCTTTCTTT. This gives the protein CASSLDPGGWAEAFF.